This entry is about one T cell receptor beta chain. The data derive from a study of blood T cell repertoires in COVID-19. Overall study context: Samples of COVID-19 (acute and convalescent) were obtained from the United States, Italy and Spain. T cells, B-cell-depleted T cells, or PBMCs provided the cDNA or gDNA that served as material.

The trim removed 4 bases at V and 4 bases at J, leaving 3 bases unmatched. This CDR3 is built from 13 residues. Per germline, CDR1 SGHRS and CDR2 YFSETQ. Original handling: Estimation of nucleated cell counts was performed using reference gene primer amplification. Clones were read by immunoSEQ multiplex PCR, and TCRdb kept only the in-frame ones, dropping some. The V and J calls and clone size come from that table; D and trimming were worked out from the DNA. This sample has 140,000 to 150,000 clones; around 88% occur once, and the top ten carry over 2.5%. Sequencing used peripheral blood. This chain joins TRBV5-1 and TRBJ1-1, with TRBD1 matching 8 bases. The sequence derives from a man in his 60s with active or convalescent COVID-19. The CDR3 sequence is CASSIQGATEAFF. CDR3 coding DNA: TGCGCCAGCAGCATCCAGGGGGCCACTGAAGCTTTCTTT.